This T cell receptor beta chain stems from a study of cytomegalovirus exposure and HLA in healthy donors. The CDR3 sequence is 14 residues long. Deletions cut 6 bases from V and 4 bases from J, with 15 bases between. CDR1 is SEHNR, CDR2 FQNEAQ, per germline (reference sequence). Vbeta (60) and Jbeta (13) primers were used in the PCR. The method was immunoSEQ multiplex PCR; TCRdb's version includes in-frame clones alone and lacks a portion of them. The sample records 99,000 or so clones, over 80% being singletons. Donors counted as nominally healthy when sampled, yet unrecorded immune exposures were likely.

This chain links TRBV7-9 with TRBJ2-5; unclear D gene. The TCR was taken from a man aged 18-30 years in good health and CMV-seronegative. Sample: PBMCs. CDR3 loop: CASSLSGARETQYF. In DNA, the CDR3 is TGTGCCAGCAGTTTGTCGGGTGCCAGAGAGACCCAGTACTTC.